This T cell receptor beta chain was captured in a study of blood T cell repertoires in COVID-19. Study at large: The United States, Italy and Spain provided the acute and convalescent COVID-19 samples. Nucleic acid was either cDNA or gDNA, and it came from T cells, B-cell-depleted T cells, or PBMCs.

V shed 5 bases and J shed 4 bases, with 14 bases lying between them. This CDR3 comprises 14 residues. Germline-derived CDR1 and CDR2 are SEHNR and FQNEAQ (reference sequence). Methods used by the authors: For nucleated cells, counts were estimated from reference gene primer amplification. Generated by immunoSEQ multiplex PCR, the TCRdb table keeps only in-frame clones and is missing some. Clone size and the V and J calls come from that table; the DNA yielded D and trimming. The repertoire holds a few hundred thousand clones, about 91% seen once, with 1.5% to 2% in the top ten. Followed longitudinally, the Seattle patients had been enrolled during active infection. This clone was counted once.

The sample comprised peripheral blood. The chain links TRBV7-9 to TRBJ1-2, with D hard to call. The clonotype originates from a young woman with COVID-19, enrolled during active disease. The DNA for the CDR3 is TGTGCCAGCAGCCCGCGTATGGGCCGCTATGGCTACACCTTC. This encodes CASSPRMGRYGYTF.